This is a list of T cell receptor beta chains from one sample in a study of T cells after posttransplantation cyclophosphamide. Assay used: immunoSEQ multiplex PCR; TCRdb lists only in-frame clones, some missing. The data show approximately 30,000 clones, around nine tenths seen once. The source material was PBMCs. Source of these receptors: a woman aged 35 to 49 with a blood cancer, CMV-positive, and with a related stem cell donor. Both conserved end residues are part of each CDR3. Each record gives: J gene, clone size, D gene, V gene, CDR3 DNA, CDR3 protein. The D gene is left open where the match is weak. Part of the rows lack a size; the others show once, few, many or a class for expanded clones.

TRBJ2-5 | . | . | TRBV5-1 | TGCGCCAGCAGCTTGGCACCGGGAGAGACCCAGTACTTC | CASSLAPGETQYF
TRBJ1-5 | . | . | TRBV15 | TGTGCCACCAGCAGAGACCGACAGATCAATCAGCCCCAGCATTTT | CATSRDRQINQPQHF
TRBJ1-2 | once | TRBD1 | TRBV18 | TGTGCCAGCTCTCGACAGGGGGAGGACTATGGCTACACCTTC | CASSRQGEDYGYTF
TRBJ1-5 | . | . | TRBV19 | TGTGCCAGTAGTATTGGAGTGCCCGGGGAAAGCAATCAGCCCCAGCATTTT | CASSIGVPGESNQPQHF
TRBJ2-1 | . | TRBD1 | TRBV5-6 | TGTGCCAGCAGTCGGGGGACAGGGGGACCCTACAATGAGCAGTTCTTC | CASSRGTGGPYNEQFF
TRBJ2-1 | . | . | TRBV7-9 | TGTGCCAGCAGCTTATTCGGGGACTCCTACAATGAGCAGTTCTTC | CASSLFGDSYNEQFF
TRBJ1-4 | once | . | TRBV4-1 | TGCGCCAGCAGCCAACTGGACATGAGGAATGAAAAACTGTTTTTT | CASSQLDMRNEKLFF
TRBJ2-1 | . | TRBD1 | TRBV7-8 | TGTGCCAGCAGCCCAAGAAGGGGACAGGGGATATACAATGAGCAGTTCTTC | CASSPRRGQGIYNEQFF
TRBJ1-4 | . | TRBD1 | TRBV15 | TGTGCCACCAGTAAGGACAGGGTCGGTGAAAAACTGTTTTTT | CATSKDRVGEKLFF
TRBJ2-1 | . | . | TRBV2 | TGTGCCAGCGTCTTTCAGGGTAAAAATGAGCAGTTCTTC | CASVFQGKNEQFF